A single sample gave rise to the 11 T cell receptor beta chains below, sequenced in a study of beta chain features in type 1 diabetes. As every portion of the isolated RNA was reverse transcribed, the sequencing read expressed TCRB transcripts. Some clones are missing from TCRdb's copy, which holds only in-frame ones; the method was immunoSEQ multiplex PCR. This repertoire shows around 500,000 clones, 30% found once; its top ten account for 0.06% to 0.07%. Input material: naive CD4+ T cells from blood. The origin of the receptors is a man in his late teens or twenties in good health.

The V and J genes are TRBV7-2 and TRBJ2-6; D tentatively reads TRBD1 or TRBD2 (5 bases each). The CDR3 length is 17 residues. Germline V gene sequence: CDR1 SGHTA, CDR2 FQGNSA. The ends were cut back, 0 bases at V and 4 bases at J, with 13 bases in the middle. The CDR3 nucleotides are TGTGCCAGCAGCTTAGCCGGGACGAGGTCCGGGGCCAACGTCCTGACTTTC. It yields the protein CASSLAGTRSGANVLTF.

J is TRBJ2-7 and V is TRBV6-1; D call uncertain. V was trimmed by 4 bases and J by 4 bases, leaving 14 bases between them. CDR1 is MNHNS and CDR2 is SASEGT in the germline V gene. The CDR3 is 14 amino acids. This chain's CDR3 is CASSARQELYEQYF. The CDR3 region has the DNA TGTGCCAGCAGTGCACGGCAGGAGTTATACGAGCAGTACTTC.

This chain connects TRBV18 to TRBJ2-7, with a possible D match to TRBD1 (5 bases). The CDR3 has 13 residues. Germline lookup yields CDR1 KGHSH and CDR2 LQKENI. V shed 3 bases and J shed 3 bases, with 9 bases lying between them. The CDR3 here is CASSPGRDYEQYF. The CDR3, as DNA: TGTGCCAGCTCACCCGGCAGGGACTACGAGCAGTACTTC.

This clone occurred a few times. CDR3 protein: CASSQGGYNEQFF. CDR3 nucleotide sequence: TGTGCCAGCAGCCAGGGGGGCTACAATGAGCAGTTCTTC. The chain joins TRBV7-2 to TRBJ2-1, with TRBD1 as a possible D gene (7 bases). CDR1 SGHTA and CDR2 FQGNSA come from the germline V gene. Trimming took 5 bases from V and 3 from J, leaving 8 bases between them. This CDR3 is built from 13 residues.

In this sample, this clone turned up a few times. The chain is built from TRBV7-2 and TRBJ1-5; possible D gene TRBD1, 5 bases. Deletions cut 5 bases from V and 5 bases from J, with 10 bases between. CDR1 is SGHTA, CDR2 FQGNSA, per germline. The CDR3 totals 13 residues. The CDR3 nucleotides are TGTGCCAGCAGCCCCAGGGACGATCAGCCCCAGCATTTT. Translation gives CASSPRDDQPQHF.

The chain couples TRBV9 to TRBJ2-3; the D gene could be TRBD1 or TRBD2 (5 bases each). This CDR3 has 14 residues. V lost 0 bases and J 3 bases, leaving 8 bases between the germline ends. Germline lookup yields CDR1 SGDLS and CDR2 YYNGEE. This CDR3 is CASSVDRRTDTQYF. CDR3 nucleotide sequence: TGTGCCAGCAGCGTAGACAGGAGGACAGATACGCAGTATTTT.

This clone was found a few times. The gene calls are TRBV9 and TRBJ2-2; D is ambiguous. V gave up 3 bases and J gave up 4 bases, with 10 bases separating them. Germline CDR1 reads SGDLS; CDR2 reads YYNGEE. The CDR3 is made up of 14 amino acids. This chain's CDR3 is CASSETAGTGELFF. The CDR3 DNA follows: TGTGCCAGCAGCGAAACCGCCGGCACCGGGGAGCTGTTTTTT. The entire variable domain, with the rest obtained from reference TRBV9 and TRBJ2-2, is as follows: DSGVTQTPKHLITATGQRVTLRCSPRSGDLSVYWYQQSLDQGLQFLIQYYNGEERAKGNILERFSAQQFPDLHSELNLSSLELGDSALYFCASSETAGTGELFFGEGSRLTVL.

Here the CDR3 reads CASSLIGDRTNYGYTF. The CDR3 region has the DNA TGTGCCAGCAGCTTGATCGGGGACCGAACAAACTATGGCTACACCTTC. V gene TRBV5-6 combines with J gene TRBJ1-2, with a weak D call TRBD1 (5 bases). The length of the CDR3 is 16 residues. V was clipped by 1 base and J by 2 bases, with 15 bases between them. Germline values: CDR1 SGHDT, CDR2 YYEEEE.

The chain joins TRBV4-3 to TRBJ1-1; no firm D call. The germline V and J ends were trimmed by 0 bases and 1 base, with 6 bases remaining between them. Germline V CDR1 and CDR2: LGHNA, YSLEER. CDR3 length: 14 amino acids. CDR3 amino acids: CASSQERTNTEAFF. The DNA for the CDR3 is TGCGCCAGCAGCCAAGAACGGACGAACACTGAAGCTTTCTTT.

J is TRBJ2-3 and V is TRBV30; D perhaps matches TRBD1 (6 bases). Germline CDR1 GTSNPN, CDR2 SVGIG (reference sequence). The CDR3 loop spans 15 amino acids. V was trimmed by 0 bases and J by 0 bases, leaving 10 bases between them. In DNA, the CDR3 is TGTGCCTGGAGTGTGGGGACAACTAGCACAGATACGCAGTATTTT. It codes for CAWSVGTTSTDTQYF.

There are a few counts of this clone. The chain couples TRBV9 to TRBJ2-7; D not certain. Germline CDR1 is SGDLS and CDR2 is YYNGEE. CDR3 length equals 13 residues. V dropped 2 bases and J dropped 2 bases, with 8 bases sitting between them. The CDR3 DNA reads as TGTGCCAGCAGCGTCGACACAGCCTACGAGCAGTACTTC. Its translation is CASSVDTAYEQYF.